Listed below are T cell receptor beta chains from one sample, sequenced in a study of blood T cell repertoires in COVID-19. Using immunoSEQ multiplex PCR, the repertoire was profiled, and TCRdb retains in-frame clones only, with some absent. Of approximately 350,000 clones in the sample, around 80% were seen once. The sample consisted of peripheral blood. The source of these receptors is a man aged 25-45 years with active or convalescent COVID-19. The CDR3 runs from the conserved cysteine through the conserved F or W. Fields, in order: J gene, V gene, D gene, clone size, CDR3 protein, CDR3 DNA. A D gene is named only where the DNA matches it firmly. Expanded clones get a size class; other rows say once, few or many, or leave the size out.

J: TRBJ2-7; V: TRBV30; D: NA; size: once; CDR3: CAWSNSGNEQYF; DNA: TGTGCCTGGAGTAATTCCGGGAACGAGCAGTACTTC
J: TRBJ2-5; V: TRBV15; D: NA; size: NA; CDR3: CATSSHPVDRTQETQYF; DNA: TGTGCCACCAGCTCCCACCCCGTCGACAGAACCCAAGAGACCCAGTACTTC
J: TRBJ1-2; V: TRBV2; D: TRBD1; size: NA; CDR3: CASSKEGAGGYTF; DNA: TGTGCCAGCAGTAAAGAGGGGGCCGGTGGCTACACCTTC
J: TRBJ1-2; V: TRBV11-2; D: NA; size: NA; CDR3: CASSSYRSANYGYTF; DNA: TGTGCCAGCAGCTCATACAGATCCGCTAACTATGGCTACACCTTC
J: TRBJ1-4; V: TRBV4-3; D: NA; size: NA; CDR3: CASSQDLQTNEKLFF; DNA: TGCGCCAGCAGCCAAGATTTACAGACTAATGAAAAACTGTTTTTT
J: TRBJ1-6; V: TRBV6-1; D: TRBD1; size: few; CDR3: CASSEREGQGHSPLHF; DNA: TGTGCCAGCAGTGAACGGGAGGGACAGGGTCACTCACCCCTCCACTTT
J: TRBJ2-3; V: TRBV5-1; D: TRBD2; size: NA; CDR3: CASSRGLAGGPRTDTQYF; DNA: TGCGCCAGCAGCAGGGGACTAGCGGGAGGGCCTAGGACAGATACGCAGTATTTT
J: TRBJ1-2; V: TRBV7-9; D: TRBD1; size: NA; CDR3: CASSLVGDRASGYTF; DNA: TGTGCCAGCAGCTTAGTGGGCGACAGGGCGAGTGGCTACACCTTC
J: TRBJ1-5; V: TRBV6-5; D: NA; size: NA; CDR3: CASIITRDNQPQHF; DNA: TGTGCCAGCATTATTACCCGGGACAATCAGCCCCAGCATTTT
J: TRBJ2-7; V: TRBV6-5; D: TRBD1; size: NA; CDR3: CASSRNDRGYEQYF; DNA: TGTGCCAGCAGCCGTAACGACAGGGGCTACGAGCAGTACTTC
J: TRBJ1-1; V: TRBV9; D: NA; size: NA; CDR3: CASSAGPQNTEAFF; DNA: TGTGCCAGCAGCGCAGGGCCTCAGAACACTGAAGCTTTCTTT
J: TRBJ1-2; V: TRBV9; D: NA; size: NA; CDR3: CASSVAEGAAGYTF; DNA: TGTGCCAGCAGCGTAGCAGAGGGTGCGGCTGGCTACACCTTC
J: TRBJ1-2; V: TRBV7-9; D: NA; size: NA; CDR3: CASSFSYGYTF; DNA: TGTGCCAGCAGCTTCAGTTATGGCTACACCTTC
J: TRBJ1-4; V: TRBV19; D: TRBD1; size: NA; CDR3: CASSRDRGEKLFF; DNA: TGTGCCAGTAGTAGGGACAGGGGAGAAAAACTGTTTTTT
J: TRBJ1-6; V: TRBV7-2; D: TRBD1; size: many; CDR3: CASSLETGPDSPLHF; DNA: TGTGCCAGCAGCTTGGAGACAGGGCCGGATTCACCCCTCCACTTT
J: TRBJ2-7; V: TRBV5-1; D: NA; size: NA; CDR3: CASSSDGTYEQYF; DNA: TGCGCCAGCAGCTCGGACGGGACCTACGAGCAGTACTTC